This is a list of T cell receptor beta chains from one sample in a study of blood T cell repertoires in COVID-19. The assay was immunoSEQ multiplex PCR, and TCRdb's table has in-frame clones only and misses some. The sample has fewer than 110,000 clones, roughly 87% seen once. Sequenced sample: peripheral blood. These receptors were obtained from a human donor in a cohort sampled during active COVID-19. Each CDR3 is given without its conserved first and last residue. Fields, in order: J gene, clone size, V gene, CDR3 protein. Expanded clones are given a class, and other clones once, few, many or no size at all.

J: TRBJ1-1; size: NA; V: TRBV29-1; CDR3: SVAPLAGVNTEAF
J: TRBJ1-1; size: NA; V: TRBV7-9; CDR3: ASSFDRDQNTEAF
J: TRBJ1-4; size: NA; V: TRBV21-1; CDR3: ASEDINLRTNEKLF
J: TRBJ1-5; size: NA; V: TRBV2; CDR3: ASKDPLDRGDQPQH
J: TRBJ2-6; size: few; V: TRBV19; CDR3: ATSWGLDGANVLT
J: TRBJ2-3; size: NA; V: TRBV18; CDR3: ASSSTSGLSTDTQY
J: TRBJ1-2; size: NA; V: TRBV9; CDR3: ASSVDIRGQGIANYGYT
J: TRBJ2-5; size: NA; V: TRBV5-1; CDR3: ASSLVWGEEAETQY
J: TRBJ2-7; size: NA; V: TRBV5-1; CDR3: ASSLRLAGLNYEQY
J: TRBJ2-2; size: NA; V: TRBV24-1; CDR3: ATSDPGTSGGELF
J: TRBJ1-2; size: many; V: TRBV24-1; CDR3: ATSDPIQGERGYT
J: TRBJ1-2; size: NA; V: TRBV28; CDR3: ASSFPAGTPNGYT
J: TRBJ1-2; size: NA; V: TRBV10-3; CDR3: AISESSGDGYT
J: TRBJ2-7; size: NA; V: TRBV7-9; CDR3: ASSPIDRDPSYEQY
J: TRBJ2-3; size: NA; V: TRBV10-3; CDR3: AIIAEAGGTDTQY
J: TRBJ2-1; size: NA; V: TRBV6-6; CDR3: ASGLQGSYNEQF
J: TRBJ1-5; size: NA; V: TRBV15; CDR3: ATSRASDFSNQPQH
J: TRBJ1-6; size: NA; V: TRBV14; CDR3: ASSQAVGAGSPLH
J: TRBJ2-2; size: once; V: TRBV19; CDR3: ASRSRDRGQEGELF
J: TRBJ2-2; size: NA; V: TRBV7-2; CDR3: ASSLVASANTGELF
J: TRBJ2-5; size: NA; V: TRBV6-2/TRBV6-3; CDR3: ASSYSVTVETQY
J: TRBJ1-2; size: NA; V: TRBV4-1; CDR3: ASSREGVSYGYT
J: TRBJ2-7; size: few; V: TRBV19; CDR3: ASSISVLQSYEQY
J: TRBJ1-2; size: NA; V: TRBV12-3/TRBV12-4; CDR3: ASSFDSSYGYT
J: TRBJ2-3; size: NA; V: TRBV27; CDR3: ASSLYGREDGDTQY
J: TRBJ2-7; size: NA; V: TRBV4-2; CDR3: ASSQAEDSGSGEQY
J: TRBJ1-1; size: NA; V: TRBV3-1/TRBV3-2; CDR3: ASSKQGAGAYEAF
J: TRBJ2-5; size: NA; V: TRBV24-1; CDR3: ATSDFGPEQETQY
J: TRBJ1-4; size: NA; V: TRBV12-3/TRBV12-4; CDR3: ASRQGFNEKLF
J: TRBJ1-4; size: NA; V: TRBV29-1; CDR3: SVEMGQGNEKLF
J: TRBJ2-3; size: NA; V: TRBV29-1; CDR3: SCGGGRSTDTQY
J: TRBJ1-1; size: NA; V: TRBV19; CDR3: ASRVRTGEGTEAF
J: TRBJ2-7; size: NA; V: TRBV5-1; CDR3: ASSLVQAELHEQY
J: TRBJ2-3; size: NA; V: TRBV5-1; CDR3: ASRLSVRLAGARTDTQY
J: TRBJ1-2; size: many; V: TRBV2; CDR3: ASKVQVDGYT
J: TRBJ2-2; size: once; V: TRBV5-4; CDR3: ASSYRTGDTGELF
J: TRBJ1-1; size: NA; V: TRBV5-1; CDR3: ASSLAGGIYNTEAF
J: TRBJ1-1; size: NA; V: TRBV2; CDR3: ASSAQGNTEAF
J: TRBJ2-1; size: NA; V: TRBV5-4; CDR3: ASSSSSGTSGGAGYNEQF
J: TRBJ1-2; size: NA; V: TRBV6-5; CDR3: ASSYSPVYYGYT
J: TRBJ2-5; size: few; V: TRBV30; CDR3: AWAPENQETQY
J: TRBJ2-5; size: NA; V: TRBV7-3; CDR3: ASSFGQQETQY
J: TRBJ2-2; size: NA; V: TRBV24-1; CDR3: ATSGQGATGELF
J: TRBJ1-5; size: NA; V: TRBV3-1/TRBV3-2; CDR3: ASSQDLLGQGPQH
J: TRBJ1-2; size: NA; V: TRBV4-1; CDR3: ASSLRQGDPYGYT
J: TRBJ1-1; size: NA; V: TRBV6-1; CDR3: ASSDGDGIRGNRAF
J: TRBJ1-2; size: few; V: TRBV18; CDR3: ASSTDPRSYT
J: TRBJ1-5; size: NA; V: TRBV10-3; CDR3: AISAGTVNNQPQH